This T cell receptor beta chain was found in a study of cytomegalovirus exposure and HLA in healthy donors (dated by TCRdb to about 2017). In terms of the full investigation: In an earlier analysis of approximately 500 of the donors, around 300 Gb of sequence data and 100 million or so unique TCR beta sequences from 150 million to 200 million T cells were reported. Roughly 300 gigabases of sequencing data and around 90 million unique TCR sequences made up an early release that covered about 640 HLA-typed donors. The genetic ancestry cluster associated with self-reported Caucasian donors included around four fifths of the roughly 380 genotyped donors. The aim of the study was to test whether cataloging public T cell receptors could identify signatures of past pathogen exposure. Using immunosequencing, the study profiled T cell repertoires from fewer than 700 subjects and related those repertoires to cytomegalovirus serostatus. In addition to the first cohort of around 670 subjects, a separate validation cohort of 120 different subjects was used. To predict cytomegalovirus infection status, the study combined high-throughput TCR immunosequencing, statistical association of individual TCRs with disease status, and machine learning. A later analysis re-examined previously published TCR beta repertoires from over 500 donors and added high-resolution HLA genotyping to investigate patterns of TCR occurrence. Rather than drawing on any new phenotypic data, the later analysis identified candidate immune exposures from TCR beta sequences and the way those sequences occurred across donors. In an earlier analysis of about 590 of the donors, high-throughput TCR beta sequencing was used to judge whether each TCR beta V gene segment behaved as functional or pseudogenic. Donor age, sex, ethnicity and CMV serostatus were collected together with the repertoire data. Genome-wide SNP genotypes for about 65% of the roughly 670 donors were used in a later genetic analysis, which treated that subset as a discovery cohort. All discovery cohort repertoires had been generated on a single sequencing platform. HLA typing included class I and class II loci at four-digit resolution. Typing coverage differed by locus: A, B, C, DRB1 and DQB1 were typed in about 620-630 donors, DQA1 in around 500, DPA1 in around 580, and DPB1 in approximately 450. Five DR-DQ haplotypes were handled as single units for association and clustering because linkage in the cohort was strong. On average, approximately 250,000 unique TCR beta nucleotide sequences were sequenced per donor among some 430 genotyped donors of the cohort, with 15% to 20% of those sequences being non-productive.

Beyond this particular receptor, the publication reports: In vitro tests confirmed that a few of the cytomegalovirus-associated TCR beta chains recognize cytomegalovirus antigens. The classifier was reported to diagnose cytomegalovirus status with high specificity and sensitivity in both the original cohort and the validation cohort. A total of 164 TCR beta chains were listed by the study as associated with cytomegalovirus. In a later analysis, TCR association rates were found to vary across HLA loci, with the most associated TCRs seen for DRB1 alleles and the fewest for HLA-C alleles. In this cohort, only TCR beta chains were sequenced, and detectable features were limited by the absence of alpha or paired-chain data. A later genetic analysis associated a missense DCLRE1C variant with V-gene and J-gene trimming of TCR beta chains, and an independent cohort replicated the association. A further reported finding was that TCR beta sequences accurately predicted the HLA-A and HLA-B alleles for most subjects in the first cohort. The earlier analysis of 587 of the donors excluded over 15 rarely observed V segments, including chromosome 9 orphons, because counts were too low. According to a later analysis, parvovirus B19, influenza, CMV and Epstein-Barr virus appeared linked to several top co-occurrence clusters. For the cohort, immune exposure information was limited to CMV serostatus. According to a later genetic analysis, donors in an Asian-associated ancestry cluster had fewer N-insertions in productive TCRs than the roughly 700-donor mean. The presence/absence analyses assumed that sequencing depth was roughly uniform across donors, and that assumption may not be true. Most CMV-associated TCR beta chains appeared to be HLA-restricted in a later analysis, and the HLA associations seemed to be driven largely by CMV exposure. Correlated functional status among segregating V segments might be attributable to linkage disequilibrium, but an unknown experimental factor could not be ruled out. In a later analysis, HLA-associated TCR beta chains were found to be more clonally expanded and to have lower generation probabilities than equally common non-associated chains. Most TCR sequences were seen in very few donors, while some public TCRs were found in many individuals. A later analysis associated about 18,000 TCR beta sequences with specific HLA alleles at a false discovery rate of 0.05. When HLA alleles, especially DR and DQ, strongly co-occurred, attributing TCR associations to individual alleles was difficult. In an earlier analysis of 587 of the donors, most TCR beta V segments appeared in productive rearrangements about 90% or about 30% of the time, broadly matching IMGT annotations. Because HLA typing was unavailable for some donors at each locus, only the typed subset was used in association tests. A cluster of highly shared sequence variants was judged likely to be a technical artifact of the sequencing pipeline. The authors suggested that the approach could potentially be extended to other disease states and immunological phenotypes. The 87-base-pair reads could not distinguish some IMGT-functional V segments, including TRBV6-2 and TRBV6-3, so those segments were excluded.

With respect to this clone: Its antigen remains unidentified. Per-nucleotide qualities are absent, and no much larger clonotype sits a single base away.

The germline V gene gives CDR1 as LGHNA and CDR2 as YSLEER. Relative to germline, V is 3 bases shorter and J is 4 bases shorter, with 15 bases between their ends. The cysteine opens and the phenylalanine closes a CDR3 of 16 amino acids. This entry keeps only the CDR3 DNA: 48 bases, framed from base 1. The cohort comprised several hundred healthy bone marrow donors. All cohort members were sampled while nominally healthy, although unrecorded immune exposures were likely present. The donor tested CMV seropositive, placing the donor among the approximately 290 seropositive members of the cohort. A peripheral blood sample was collected from each donor, and TCR beta sequencing was performed on peripheral blood mononuclear cells. The Qiagen DNeasy Blood Extraction Kit was used to extract genomic DNA from the blood cell samples. Receptors were amplified or captured by the immunoSEQ multiplex PCR assay. For the multiplex PCR, a mixture combining 60 forward primers for TCR Vbeta segments and 13 reverse primers for TCR Jbeta segments was used. A multiplex PCR assay on genomic DNA amplified the CDR3 region of rearranged TCR beta genes. Amplified TCR beta libraries were sequenced as 87-base-pair reads on the Illumina HiSeq System. Per the authors' processing: A later analysis tallied 75 million to 85 million unique TCR beta chains across the 640 or so repertoires, and about 10 million of those chains were shared by two or more donors. Raw reads were error-corrected and collapsed into unique sequences by a nearest-neighbor algorithm in which closely related sequences were merged to remove PCR and sequencing errors. To assign V, D and J gene segments, CDR3 sequences were aligned to IMGT reference sequences. For a sequence to be retained, at least a six-nucleotide match to both a V gene segment and a J gene segment was required. A rearrangement was called productive if the CDR3 had no stop codons and remained in frame with V and J, and every other rearrangement was called non-productive. Following IMGT convention, CDR3 was defined as the stretch from the second conserved V-encoded cysteine up to the conserved J-encoded phenylalanine. The earlier analysis of some 540 of the donors excluded any sequence lacking an unambiguous match to a single V gene segment. An earlier analysis of several hundred of the donors classified V segments as functional when productive rearrangements were above 56.7% and as segregating when the standard deviation between donors was above 5%. A statistical classification framework was developed to diagnose cytomegalovirus status using the catalog of TCR beta chain sequences. A later analysis assigned V and J genes by comparing TCR nucleotide sequences with IMGT/GENE-DB human TR gene sequences. The TCRdist pipeline was used in a later analysis to assign CDR3 sequences and most-parsimonious VDJ recombination scenarios. In a later analysis, each TCR beta chain was defined by its CDR3 amino acid sequence together with its V-gene family, and reads lacking a unique V-gene family were excluded. In a later analysis, 450 to 600 highly shared, low-generation-probability nucleotide sequences were removed to address suspected cross-contamination and a sequencing artifact. In a later analysis, a clonal expansion index for each public chain was calculated from normalized within-repertoire ranks of inferred template counts. In a later analysis, generation probabilities were computed using a VDJ recombination model fitted to out-of-frame rearrangements, and the results were checked against IGoR. In a later analysis, hypergeometric tests were used to score TCR-TCR, TCR-HLA and TCR-CMV co-occurrence, with a repertoire-size bias correction applied to TCR pairs. To estimate false discovery rates, a later analysis permuted the HLA or CMV assignments 20 times. In a later analysis, co-occurring TCRs were grouped using DBSCAN, with TCRdist sequence similarity added in when clustering inside HLA-allele-positive subsets. For co-occurrence clustering, repertoires with fewer than 30,000 or more than 120,000 public chains were excluded, along with roughly five repertoires with anomalous nucleotide sharing. The table was pulled from immuneACCESS by TCRdb, which kept in-frame rearrangements only. Such tables lose some clones; where checked, under half of the loss comes from unresolved V genes, and the rest has no known cause. D and trimming were read from the DNA, whereas the V and J calls and clone size are those reported in that table. Present in this sample are 150,000 to 200,000 clones, around three quarters of which were seen just once. The biggest ten clones account for approximately 4.7% of the sample.

Input material: PBMCs. This TCR derives from a woman in her 30s in good health and CMV-seropositive. This sequence uses TRBV4-3 and TRBJ1-4; the best D guess is TRBD1, with 6 bases matching. In nucleotides, the sequence is TGCGCCAGCAGCCAGACCGGGACAAGCCTTAATGAAAAACTGTTTTTT. It is translated as CASSQTGTSLNEKLFF.